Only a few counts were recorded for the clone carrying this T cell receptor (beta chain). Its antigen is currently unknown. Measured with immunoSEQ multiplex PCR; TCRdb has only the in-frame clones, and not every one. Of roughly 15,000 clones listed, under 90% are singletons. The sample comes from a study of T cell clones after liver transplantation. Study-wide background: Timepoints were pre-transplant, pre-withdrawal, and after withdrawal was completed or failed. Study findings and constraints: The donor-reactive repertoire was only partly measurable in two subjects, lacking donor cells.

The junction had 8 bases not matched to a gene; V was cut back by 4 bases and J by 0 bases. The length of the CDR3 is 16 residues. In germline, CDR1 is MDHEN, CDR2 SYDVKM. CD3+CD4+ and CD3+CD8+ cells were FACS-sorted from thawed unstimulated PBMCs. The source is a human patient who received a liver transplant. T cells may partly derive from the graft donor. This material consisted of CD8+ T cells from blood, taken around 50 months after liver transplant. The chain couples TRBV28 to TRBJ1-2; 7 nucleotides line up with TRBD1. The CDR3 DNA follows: TGTGCCAGCAGTTGGGAGGACAGGCCCGCTAACTATGGCTACACCTTC. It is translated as CASSWEDRPANYGYTF.